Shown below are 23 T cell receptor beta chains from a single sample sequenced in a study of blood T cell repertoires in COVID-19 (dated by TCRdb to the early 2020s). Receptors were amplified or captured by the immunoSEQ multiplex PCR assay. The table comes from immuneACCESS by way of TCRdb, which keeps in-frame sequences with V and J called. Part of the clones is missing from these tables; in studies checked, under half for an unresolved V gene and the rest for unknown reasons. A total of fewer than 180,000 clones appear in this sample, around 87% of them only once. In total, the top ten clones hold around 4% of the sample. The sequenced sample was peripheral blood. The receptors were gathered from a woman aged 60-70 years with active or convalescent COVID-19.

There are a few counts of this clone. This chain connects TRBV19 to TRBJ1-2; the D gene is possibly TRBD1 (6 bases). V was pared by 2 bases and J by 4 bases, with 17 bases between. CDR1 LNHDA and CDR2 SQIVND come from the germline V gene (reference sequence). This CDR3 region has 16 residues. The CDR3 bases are TGTGCCAGTAGTATACTCCCGGGGCCAGGGGCCTATGGCTACACCTTC. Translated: CASSILPGPGAYGYTF.

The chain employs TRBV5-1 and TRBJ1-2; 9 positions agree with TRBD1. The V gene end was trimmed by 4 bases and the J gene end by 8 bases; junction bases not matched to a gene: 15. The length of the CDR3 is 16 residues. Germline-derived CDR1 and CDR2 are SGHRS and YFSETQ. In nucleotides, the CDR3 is TGCGCCAGCAGCCGCAAACGGGACAGGGAAACGGAGGGCTACACCTTC. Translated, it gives CASSRKRDRETEGYTF.

As DNA, the CDR3 is TGTGCCATCAAGAAGGTAGCGGGGGGTATCACAGATACGCAGTATTTT. It encodes CAIKKVAGGITDTQYF. This chain uses TRBV10-3 with TRBJ2-3; 10 bases are a match to TRBD2. The germline V gene encodes CDR1 ENHRY and CDR2 SYGVKD. The ends lost 7 bases at V and 2 bases at J; junction bases unmatched: 9. This CDR3 has 16 residues.

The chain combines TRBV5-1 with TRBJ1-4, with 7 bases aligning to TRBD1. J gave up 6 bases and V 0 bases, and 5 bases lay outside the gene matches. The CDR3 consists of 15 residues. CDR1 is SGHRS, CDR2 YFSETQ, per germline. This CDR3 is CASSLEGAAYEKLFF. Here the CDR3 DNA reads TGCGCCAGCAGCTTGGAGGGGGCAGCGTATGAAAAACTGTTTTTT.

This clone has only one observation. In DNA, the CDR3 is TGCGCCAGCAGCGGAACGAGGGCGGGGACTGAAGCTTTCTTT. Translation gives CASSGTRAGTEAFF. The chain uses TRBV5-1 and TRBJ1-1; D gene ambiguous. Germline V CDR1 and CDR2: SGHRS, YFSETQ. The CDR3 contains 14 residues. With 4 bases removed from V and 5 bases from J, the gap between germline ends came to 15 bases.

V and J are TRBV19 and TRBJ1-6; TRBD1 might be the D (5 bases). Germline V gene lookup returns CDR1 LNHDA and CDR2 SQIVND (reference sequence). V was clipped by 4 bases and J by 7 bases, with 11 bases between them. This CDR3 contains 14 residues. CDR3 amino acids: CASSRQGRNSPLHF. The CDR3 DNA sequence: TGTGCCAGTAGTAGGCAGGGTCGGAATTCACCCCTCCACTTT.

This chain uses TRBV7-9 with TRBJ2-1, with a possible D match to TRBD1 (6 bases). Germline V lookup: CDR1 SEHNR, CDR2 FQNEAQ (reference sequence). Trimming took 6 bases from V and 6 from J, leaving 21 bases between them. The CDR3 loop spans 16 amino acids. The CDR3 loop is CASRTNRDPFVNEQFF. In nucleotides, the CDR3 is TGTGCCAGCAGGACCAACAGGGACCCTTTTGTCAATGAGCAGTTCTTC.

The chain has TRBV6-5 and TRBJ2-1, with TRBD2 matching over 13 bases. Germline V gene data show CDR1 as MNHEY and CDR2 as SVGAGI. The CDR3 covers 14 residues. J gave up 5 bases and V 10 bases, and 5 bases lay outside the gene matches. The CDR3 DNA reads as TGTGCCACCAGCACTAGCGGGGGGGACAATGAGCAGTTCTTC. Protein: CATSTSGGDNEQFF.

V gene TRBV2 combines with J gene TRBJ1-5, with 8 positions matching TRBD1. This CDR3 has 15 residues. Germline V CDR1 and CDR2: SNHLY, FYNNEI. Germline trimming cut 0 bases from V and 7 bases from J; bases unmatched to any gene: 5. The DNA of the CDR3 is TGTGCCAGCAGTGAAGCGCTAGGGACAGGACAGCCCCAGCATTTT. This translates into CASSEALGTGQPQHF.

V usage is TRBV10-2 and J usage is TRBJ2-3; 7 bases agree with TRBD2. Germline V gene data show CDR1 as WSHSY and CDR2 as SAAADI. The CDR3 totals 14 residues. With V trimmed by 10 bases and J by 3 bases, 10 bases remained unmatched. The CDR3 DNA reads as TGCGCCACCTCGCCCGGGGGGAGGACAGATACGCAGTATTTT. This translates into CATSPGGRTDTQYF.

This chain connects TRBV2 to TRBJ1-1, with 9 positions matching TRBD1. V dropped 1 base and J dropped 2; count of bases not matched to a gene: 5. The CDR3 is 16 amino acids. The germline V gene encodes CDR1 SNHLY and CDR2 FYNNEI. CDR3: CASSEGVGQGNTEAFF. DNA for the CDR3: TGTGCCAGCAGTGAAGGGGTGGGACAGGGAAACACTGAAGCTTTCTTT. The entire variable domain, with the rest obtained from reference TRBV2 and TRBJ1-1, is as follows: EPEVTQTPSHQVTQMGQEVILRCVPISNHLYFYWYRQILGQKVEFLVSFYNNEISEKSEIFDDQFSVERPDGSNFTLKIRSTKLEDSAMYFCASSEGVGQGNTEAFFGQGTRLTVV.

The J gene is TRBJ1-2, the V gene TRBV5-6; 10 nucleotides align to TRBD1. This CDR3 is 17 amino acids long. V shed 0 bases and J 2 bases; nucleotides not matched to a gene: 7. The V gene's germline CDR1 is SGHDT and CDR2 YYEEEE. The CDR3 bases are TGTGCCAGCAGCTTGGGCTACGGGACAGGGGTCAACTATGGCTACACCTTC. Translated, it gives CASSLGYGTGVNYGYTF.

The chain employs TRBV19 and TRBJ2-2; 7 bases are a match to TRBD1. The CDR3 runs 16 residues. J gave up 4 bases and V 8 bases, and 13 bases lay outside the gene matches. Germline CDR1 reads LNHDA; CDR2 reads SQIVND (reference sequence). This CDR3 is CASGKGDSIPTGELFF. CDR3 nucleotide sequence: TGTGCCAGTGGAAAGGGGGACAGCATCCCCACCGGGGAGCTGTTTTTT.

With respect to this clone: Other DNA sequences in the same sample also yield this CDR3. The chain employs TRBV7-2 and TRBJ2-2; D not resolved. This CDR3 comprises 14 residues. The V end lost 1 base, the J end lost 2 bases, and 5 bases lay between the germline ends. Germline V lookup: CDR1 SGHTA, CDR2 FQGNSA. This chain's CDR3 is CASSLGTNTGELFF. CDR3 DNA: TGTGCCAGCAGCTTAGGAACTAACACCGGGGAGCTGTTTTTT.

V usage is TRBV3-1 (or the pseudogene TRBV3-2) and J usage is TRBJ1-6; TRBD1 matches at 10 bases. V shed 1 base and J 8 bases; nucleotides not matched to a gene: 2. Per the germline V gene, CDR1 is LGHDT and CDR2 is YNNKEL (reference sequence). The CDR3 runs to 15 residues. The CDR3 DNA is TGTGCCAGCAGCCAAGCGGGACAGGGGTATTCACCCCTCCACTTT. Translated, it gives CASSQAGQGYSPLHF.

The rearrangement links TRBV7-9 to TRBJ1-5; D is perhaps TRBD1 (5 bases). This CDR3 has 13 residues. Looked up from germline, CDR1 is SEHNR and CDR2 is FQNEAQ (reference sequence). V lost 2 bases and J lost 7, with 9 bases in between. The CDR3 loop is CASSLLEGQPQHF. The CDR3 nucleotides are TGTGCCAGCAGCTTATTGGAGGGGCAGCCCCAGCATTTT.

CDR3: CATSAGGRNEKLFF. The CDR3 DNA reads as TGTGCCACCAGTGCGGGGGGTCGGAATGAAAAACTGTTTTTT. The V and J genes are TRBV24-1 and TRBJ1-4; the D gene is possibly TRBD1 (5 bases). Per germline, CDR1 KGHDR and CDR2 SFDVKD. Trimming removed 5 bases from V and 5 bases from J, with 11 bases in between. CDR3 size: 14 residues.

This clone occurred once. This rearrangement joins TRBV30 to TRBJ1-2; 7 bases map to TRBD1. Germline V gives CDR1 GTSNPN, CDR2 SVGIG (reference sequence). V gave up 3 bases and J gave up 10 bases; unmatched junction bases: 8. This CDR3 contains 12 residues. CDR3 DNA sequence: TGTGCCTGGAGACGAACGACAGGGAACTACACCTTC. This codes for CAWRRTTGNYTF.

CDR3 region: CASRPVGGRQTQYF. For the CDR3, the DNA is TGTGCCAGCAGACCGGTTGGGGGGAGACAGACCCAGTACTTC. This chain links TRBV5-4 with TRBJ2-5, with D perhaps TRBD2 (6 bases). There are 14 residues in the CDR3. Trimming removed 5 bases at V and 6 bases at J, with 17 bases between. The V gene's germline CDR1 is SGHNT and CDR2 YYREEE (reference sequence).

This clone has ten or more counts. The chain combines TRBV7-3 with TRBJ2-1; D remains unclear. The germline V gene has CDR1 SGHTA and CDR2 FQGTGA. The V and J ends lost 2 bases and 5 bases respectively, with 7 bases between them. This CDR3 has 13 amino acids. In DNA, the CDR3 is TGTGCCAGCAGCTTATCCCAAAACAATGAGCAGTTCTTC. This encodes CASSLSQNNEQFF. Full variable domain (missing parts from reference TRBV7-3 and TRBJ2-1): GAGVSQTPSNKVTEKGKYVELRCDPISGHTALYWYRQSLGQGPEFLIYFQGTGAADDSGLPNDRFFAVRPEGSVSTLKIQRTERGDSAVYLCASSLSQNNEQFFGPGTRLTVL.

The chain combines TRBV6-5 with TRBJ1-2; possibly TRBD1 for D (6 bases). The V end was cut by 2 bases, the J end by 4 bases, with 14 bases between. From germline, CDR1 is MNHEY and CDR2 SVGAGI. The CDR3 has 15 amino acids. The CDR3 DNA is TGTGCCAGCAGTTACGAACCGGACAGCCCCTATGGCTACACCTTC. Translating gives CASSYEPDSPYGYTF.

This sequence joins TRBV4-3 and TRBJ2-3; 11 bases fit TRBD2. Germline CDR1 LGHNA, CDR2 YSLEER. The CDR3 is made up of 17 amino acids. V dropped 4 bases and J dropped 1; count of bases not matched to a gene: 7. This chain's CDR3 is CASSLTPGLAGTDTQYF. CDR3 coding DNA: TGCGCCAGCAGCCTAACCCCGGGACTAGCGGGCACAGATACGCAGTATTTT.

CDR3 bases: TGTGCCAGTAGTATAAGCGAAGGGGATGGCTACACCTTC. Translated: CASSISEGDGYTF. The gene calls are TRBV19 and TRBJ1-2; maybe TRBD1 (5 bases). The CDR3 is 13 residues long. The germline V gene encodes CDR1 LNHDA and CDR2 SQIVND (reference sequence). The V end lost 2 bases, the J end lost 6 bases, and 10 bases lay between the germline ends.